Listed below are T cell receptor beta chains from one sample, sequenced in a study of regulatory T cells in long-lasting Graves disease. TCRdb processed the multiplex PCR reads anew with MiXCR; each CDR3 protein has one entry. In the table there are about 660,000 distinct CDR3 sequences, about 30% of which are singletons. Sequenced material: peripheral blood mononuclear cells (PBMCs), taken when the disease was refractory, from a patient treated with antithyroid drugs. The receptor source for this set is a female donor with Graves disease. Each CDR3 is given with its conserved first and last residue. Fields, in order: clone size, J gene, D gene, V gene, CDR3 DNA, CDR3 protein. The D gene is left open where the match is weak. A clone size is listed for some rows: how often the clone was seen (once, few, many), or a class if it is expanded.

clone_size: NA
j_call: TRBJ1-1
d_call: NA
v_call: TRBV19
cdr3_nt: TGTGCCAGTAGTATTCGGTTTGGCAGTGAGACTGAAGCTTTCTTT
cdr3_aa: CASSIRFGSETEAFF

clone_size: NA
j_call: TRBJ1-2
d_call: NA
v_call: TRBV20-1
cdr3_nt: TGCAGTGCTAGGAATCGCCAGGGGATCTATGGCTACACCTTC
cdr3_aa: CSARNRQGIYGYTF

clone_size: NA
j_call: TRBJ2-1
d_call: TRBD1
v_call: TRBV3-1
cdr3_nt: TGTGCCAGCAGACCCGGACAGGAGGTCTACAATGGGCAGTTCTTC
cdr3_aa: CASRPGQEVYNGQFF

clone_size: few
j_call: TRBJ1-1
d_call: NA
v_call: TRBV30
cdr3_nt: TGTGCCTGGAGTGTACGTATAGGGTCGAACACTGAAGCTTTCTTT
cdr3_aa: CAWSVRIGSNTEAFF

clone_size: many
j_call: TRBJ1-1
d_call: NA
v_call: TRBV28
cdr3_nt: TGTGCCAGCAGCGTCCAGGGTGACACTGAAGCTTTCTTT
cdr3_aa: CASSVQGDTEAFF

clone_size: NA
j_call: TRBJ1-1
d_call: NA
v_call: TRBV12-3/TRBV12-4
cdr3_nt: TGTGCCAGCAGCGGATTACAACACACTGAAGCTTTCTTT
cdr3_aa: CASSGLQHTEAFF

clone_size: NA
j_call: TRBJ2-7
d_call: NA
v_call: TRBV20-1
cdr3_nt: TGCAGTGCTCGGGCCCAGGTAGCGCGCAATCCCTACGAGCAGTACTTC
cdr3_aa: CSARAQVARNPYEQYF

clone_size: NA
j_call: TRBJ2-7
d_call: NA
v_call: TRBV3-1
cdr3_nt: TGTGCCAGCAGCCATAGGAGATCCTCCTACGAGCAGTACTTC
cdr3_aa: CASSHRRSSYEQYF

clone_size: once
j_call: TRBJ1-1
d_call: NA
v_call: TRBV19
cdr3_nt: TGTGCCAGTACCAAGGAGGGGGGCCGACGAAACACTGAAGCTTTCTTT
cdr3_aa: CASTKEGGRRNTEAFF

clone_size: few
j_call: TRBJ2-7
d_call: TRBD1
v_call: TRBV6-1
cdr3_nt: TGTGCCAGCAGGCGGGACAGGTCCACCTACGAGCAGTACTTC
cdr3_aa: CASRRDRSTYEQYF

clone_size: few
j_call: TRBJ2-5
d_call: TRBD2
v_call: TRBV27
cdr3_nt: TGTGCCAGCAGTTTCCAAGGGACTAGCGGGAGGAAAGGGACCCAGTACTTC
cdr3_aa: CASSFQGTSGRKGTQYF

clone_size: NA
j_call: TRBJ2-7
d_call: TRBD2
v_call: TRBV20-1
cdr3_nt: TGCAGTGCTAGAGATCGAAGCGGGAGGGGGGGTTTCGAGCAGTACTTC
cdr3_aa: CSARDRSGRGGFEQYF

clone_size: many
j_call: TRBJ1-1
d_call: NA
v_call: TRBV2
cdr3_nt: TGTGCCAGCATGGAGGAGGTGAACACTGAAGCTTTCTTT
cdr3_aa: CASMEEVNTEAFF

clone_size: few
j_call: TRBJ1-5
d_call: TRBD1
v_call: TRBV3-1
cdr3_nt: TGTGCCAGCAGCCAAGGAGGGGGCATGGGTCAGCCCCAGCATTTT
cdr3_aa: CASSQGGGMGQPQHF

clone_size: NA
j_call: TRBJ1-6
d_call: TRBD1
v_call: TRBV6-1
cdr3_nt: TGTGCCACCCTACCCGGGACAGGAGGGTCACCCCTCCACTTT
cdr3_aa: CATLPGTGGSPLHF

clone_size: many
j_call: TRBJ1-4
d_call: NA
v_call: TRBV7-9
cdr3_nt: TGTGCCAGCAGCCTCGGACCAGGAGGAGGTGAAAAACTGTTTTTT
cdr3_aa: CASSLGPGGGEKLFF

clone_size: many
j_call: TRBJ2-2
d_call: NA
v_call: TRBV5-4
cdr3_nt: TGTGCCAGCAGCTTGGGATGGAGGAACACCGGGGAGCTGTTTTTT
cdr3_aa: CASSLGWRNTGELFF

clone_size: NA
j_call: TRBJ2-2
d_call: NA
v_call: TRBV11-3
cdr3_nt: TGTGCCAGCAGCTTCGGCTGGAACACCGGGGAGCTGTTTTTT
cdr3_aa: CASSFGWNTGELFF

clone_size: NA
j_call: TRBJ1-2
d_call: NA
v_call: TRBV10-3
cdr3_nt: TGTGCCATCAGTGTAGCGCCGGGACTCATCAACTATGGCTACACCTTC
cdr3_aa: CAISVAPGLINYGYTF

clone_size: many
j_call: TRBJ2-5
d_call: TRBD2
v_call: TRBV11-3
cdr3_nt: TGTGCCAGCAGCCATAGCGGGAGCTCCCTCCAAGAGACCCAGTACTTC
cdr3_aa: CASSHSGSSLQETQYF

clone_size: NA
j_call: TRBJ2-2
d_call: NA
v_call: TRBV29-1
cdr3_nt: TGCAGCGTTGTTGGGACTCTGGCCGGGGAGCTGTTTTTT
cdr3_aa: CSVVGTLAGELFF

clone_size: NA
j_call: TRBJ1-1
d_call: TRBD1
v_call: TRBV12-3/TRBV12-4
cdr3_nt: TGTGCCAGCAGTAATTCTCAGGGGGCCGGCACTGAAGCTTTCTTT
cdr3_aa: CASSNSQGAGTEAFF

clone_size: many
j_call: TRBJ2-6
d_call: NA
v_call: TRBV28
cdr3_nt: TGTGCCAGCAGTCCCGCCCAGCGAATATCCTCTGGGGCCAACGTCCTGACTTTC
cdr3_aa: CASSPAQRISSGANVLTF

clone_size: NA
j_call: TRBJ2-2
d_call: NA
v_call: TRBV28
cdr3_nt: TGTGCCAGCAGACCGAGGGGGGGGAACACCGGGGAGCTGTTTTTT
cdr3_aa: CASRPRGGNTGELFF

clone_size: NA
j_call: TRBJ1-1
d_call: TRBD1
v_call: TRBV11-1
cdr3_nt: TGTGCCAGCAGCTTAGATACAGGGGCTTCGGCTTTCTTT
cdr3_aa: CASSLDTGASAFF

clone_size: few
j_call: TRBJ1-2
d_call: NA
v_call: TRBV16
cdr3_nt: TGTGCCAGCAGCCAATCTCGGGGTTGGTATGGCTACACCTTC
cdr3_aa: CASSQSRGWYGYTF

clone_size: few
j_call: TRBJ1-1
d_call: NA
v_call: TRBV2
cdr3_nt: TGTGCCAGCACCACCTTTACGGGTAACACTGAAGCTTTCTTT
cdr3_aa: CASTTFTGNTEAFF

clone_size: many
j_call: TRBJ1-2
d_call: NA
v_call: TRBV29-1
cdr3_nt: TGCAGCGTTGAGGATAGTAACTATGGCTACACCTTC
cdr3_aa: CSVEDSNYGYTF

clone_size: NA
j_call: TRBJ1-4
d_call: TRBD1
v_call: TRBV29-1
cdr3_nt: TGCAGCGCAGAAACCACAGGGGGAACTAATGAAAAACTGTTTTTT
cdr3_aa: CSAETTGGTNEKLFF

clone_size: NA
j_call: TRBJ2-7
d_call: NA
v_call: TRBV7-2
cdr3_nt: TGTGCCAGCAGCTCGCCGACATTCGTCGTCTACGAGCAGTACTTC
cdr3_aa: CASSSPTFVVYEQYF

clone_size: many
j_call: TRBJ2-7
d_call: TRBD2
v_call: TRBV28
cdr3_nt: TGTGCCAGCAGTTTAAGAGCGGGAGGGCAAGAGGTCGAGCAGTACTTC
cdr3_aa: CASSLRAGGQEVEQYF

clone_size: NA
j_call: TRBJ2-7
d_call: NA
v_call: TRBV5-4
cdr3_nt: TGTGCCAGCAGCCAACAAGGGGGACTCGCCTCCTACGAGCAGTACTTC
cdr3_aa: CASSQQGGLASYEQYF

clone_size: few
j_call: TRBJ1-6
d_call: NA
v_call: TRBV27
cdr3_nt: TGTGCCAGCAGTTTTGCACGCTCCGGGGAGAGCTCCTATAATTCACCCCTCCACTTT
cdr3_aa: CASSFARSGESSYNSPLHF

clone_size: NA
j_call: TRBJ2-1
d_call: NA
v_call: TRBV30
cdr3_nt: TGTGCCTGGAGGGAATTAGCGGATGAGCAGTTCTTC
cdr3_aa: CAWRELADEQFF

clone_size: NA
j_call: TRBJ2-2
d_call: NA
v_call: TRBV24-1
cdr3_nt: TGTGCCACCAGTGATTTGGGTAACGGGGAGCTGTTTTTT
cdr3_aa: CATSDLGNGELFF

clone_size: few
j_call: TRBJ1-5
d_call: NA
v_call: TRBV12-3/TRBV12-4
cdr3_nt: TGTGCCAGCAGCCCCAGATCGAGCAATCAGCCCCAGCATTTT
cdr3_aa: CASSPRSSNQPQHF

clone_size: many
j_call: TRBJ2-7
d_call: NA
v_call: TRBV5-1
cdr3_nt: TGTGCCAGCAGCTTGACAGACTACGAGCAGTACTTC
cdr3_aa: CASSLTDYEQYF

clone_size: NA
j_call: TRBJ2-1
d_call: TRBD1
v_call: TRBV13
cdr3_nt: TGTGCCAGCAGAGGACAGGGGATCAATGAGCAGTTCTTC
cdr3_aa: CASRGQGINEQFF

clone_size: few
j_call: TRBJ2-7
d_call: TRBD2
v_call: TRBV6-1
cdr3_nt: TGTGCCAGCAGTGGAGCCCTGTTTAGCGGGAGAACCAGTCTCTTCGAGCAGTACTTC
cdr3_aa: CASSGALFSGRTSLFEQYF

clone_size: NA
j_call: TRBJ2-7
d_call: NA
v_call: TRBV13
cdr3_nt: TGTGCCAGCAGCTCACCCGCGTATCCCTACGAGCAGTACTTC
cdr3_aa: CASSSPAYPYEQYF

clone_size: few
j_call: TRBJ2-4
d_call: NA
v_call: TRBV7-9
cdr3_nt: TGTGCCAGCAGCTTGGGGGGCTACAAAAACATTCAGTACTTC
cdr3_aa: CASSLGGYKNIQYF

clone_size: NA
j_call: TRBJ1-5
d_call: TRBD1
v_call: TRBV28
cdr3_nt: TGTGCCAGCAGTTTCGAGGGGGCAGGTAGCAATCAGCCCCAGCATTTT
cdr3_aa: CASSFEGAGSNQPQHF

clone_size: NA
j_call: TRBJ1-5
d_call: NA
v_call: TRBV7-9
cdr3_nt: TGTGCCAGCAGCCACAACGGGGGATACAATCAGCCCCAGCATTTT
cdr3_aa: CASSHNGGYNQPQHF

clone_size: NA
j_call: TRBJ2-3
d_call: NA
v_call: TRBV2
cdr3_nt: TGTGCCAGCAGTTCAATCGGGGGAACAGATACGCAGTATTTT
cdr3_aa: CASSSIGGTDTQYF

clone_size: NA
j_call: TRBJ2-5
d_call: TRBD1
v_call: TRBV6-2/TRBV6-3
cdr3_nt: TGTGCCAGCAGTACTGCCGGGACAGGGGTTCACGGGACCCAGTACTTC
cdr3_aa: CASSTAGTGVHGTQYF

clone_size: few
j_call: TRBJ2-4
d_call: TRBD1
v_call: TRBV6-2/TRBV6-3
cdr3_nt: TGTGCCAGCAGTGGGACAGGGGGCGCTTCTAGCGGGAGCAAAAACATTCAGTACTTC
cdr3_aa: CASSGTGGASSGSKNIQYF

clone_size: NA
j_call: TRBJ2-4
d_call: TRBD1
v_call: TRBV18
cdr3_nt: TGTGCCAGCTCACCGACAGGGGCCTCAGACATTCAGTACTTC
cdr3_aa: CASSPTGASDIQYF

clone_size: NA
j_call: TRBJ2-2
d_call: NA
v_call: TRBV5-1
cdr3_nt: TGCGCCAGCAGCGTTTACAGTAGCTTCACCGGGGAGCTGTTTTTT
cdr3_aa: CASSVYSSFTGELFF

clone_size: NA
j_call: TRBJ1-1
d_call: NA
v_call: TRBV2
cdr3_nt: TGTACCAGCAGTGGGCTCATGGACACTGAAGCTTTCTTT
cdr3_aa: CTSSGLMDTEAFF

clone_size: NA
j_call: TRBJ2-5
d_call: TRBD1
v_call: TRBV7-2
cdr3_nt: TGTGCCAGCAGCCGACAGGGGCTAGTAGTAGAGACCCAGTACTTC
cdr3_aa: CASSRQGLVVETQYF

clone_size: NA
j_call: TRBJ1-2
d_call: TRBD1
v_call: TRBV3-1
cdr3_nt: TGTGCCGGCAGCATCCGTGGACAGGGGGCAGCTGGCTACACCTTC
cdr3_aa: CAGSIRGQGAAGYTF

clone_size: NA
j_call: TRBJ2-2
d_call: NA
v_call: TRBV7-2
cdr3_nt: TGTGCCAGCAGCTTAGAATCCAGGGTTAACACCGGGGAGCTGTTTTTT
cdr3_aa: CASSLESRVNTGELFF

clone_size: NA
j_call: TRBJ2-5
d_call: TRBD2
v_call: TRBV20-1
cdr3_nt: TGCAGTGCTAGCTTTGGCCTGGCGGGAGGGCCAGGAGAGACCCAGTACTTC
cdr3_aa: CSASFGLAGGPGETQYF

clone_size: few
j_call: TRBJ1-1
d_call: TRBD1
v_call: TRBV19
cdr3_nt: TGTGCCAGTAGTCGAAGGGGACAGGGCGCCACTGAAGCTTTCTTT
cdr3_aa: CASSRRGQGATEAFF

clone_size: NA
j_call: TRBJ1-1
d_call: TRBD1
v_call: TRBV6-2/TRBV6-3
cdr3_nt: TGTGCCAGCAGTTTTGGGGACAGGGATTCGGCTGAAGCTTTCTTT
cdr3_aa: CASSFGDRDSAEAFF

clone_size: NA
j_call: TRBJ2-4
d_call: NA
v_call: TRBV6-2/TRBV6-3
cdr3_nt: TGTGCCAGCAGTCCCGGGGCGCCGGTAGCCAAAAACATTCAGTACTTC
cdr3_aa: CASSPGAPVAKNIQYF

clone_size: few
j_call: TRBJ2-1
d_call: TRBD2
v_call: TRBV20-1
cdr3_nt: TGCAGTGCTAGCGATACTAGCGGGGGTTCCTACAATGAGCAGTTCTTC
cdr3_aa: CSASDTSGGSYNEQFF

clone_size: NA
j_call: TRBJ1-1
d_call: NA
v_call: TRBV29-1
cdr3_nt: TGCAGCGCCACGGTCGGAACGAACACTGAAGCTTTCTTT
cdr3_aa: CSATVGTNTEAFF

clone_size: NA
j_call: TRBJ2-4
d_call: NA
v_call: TRBV30
cdr3_nt: TGTGCCTCCCAGGGGGCCAAAAACATTCAGTACTTC
cdr3_aa: CASQGAKNIQYF